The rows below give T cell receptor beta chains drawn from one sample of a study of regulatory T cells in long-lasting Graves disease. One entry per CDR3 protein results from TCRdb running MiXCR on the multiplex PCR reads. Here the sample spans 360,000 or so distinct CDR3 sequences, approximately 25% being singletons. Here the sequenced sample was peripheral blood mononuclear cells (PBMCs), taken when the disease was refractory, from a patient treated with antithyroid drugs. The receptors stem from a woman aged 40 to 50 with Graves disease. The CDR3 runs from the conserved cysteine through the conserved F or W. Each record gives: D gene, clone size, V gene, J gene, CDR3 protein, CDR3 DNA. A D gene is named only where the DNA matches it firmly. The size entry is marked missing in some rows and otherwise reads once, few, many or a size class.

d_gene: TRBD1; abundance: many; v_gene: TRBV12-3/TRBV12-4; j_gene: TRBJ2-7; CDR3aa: CASSFDRDHEQYF; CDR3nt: TGTGCCAGCAGCTTCGACAGGGACCACGAGCAGTACTTC
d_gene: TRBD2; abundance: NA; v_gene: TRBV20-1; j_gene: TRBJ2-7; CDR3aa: CSASPSLWTSSYEQYF; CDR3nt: TGCAGTGCTAGCCCCTCCCTATGGACTAGCTCCTACGAGCAGTACTTC
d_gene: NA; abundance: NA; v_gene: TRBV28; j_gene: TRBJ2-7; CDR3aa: CASSFPEGGSYEQYF; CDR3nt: TGTGCCAGCAGTTTTCCCGAGGGGGGCTCCTACGAGCAGTACTTC
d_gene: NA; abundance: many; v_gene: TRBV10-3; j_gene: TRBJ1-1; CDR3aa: CAISESQGNTEAFF; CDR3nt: TGTGCCATCAGTGAGTCTCAGGGGAACACTGAAGCTTTCTTT
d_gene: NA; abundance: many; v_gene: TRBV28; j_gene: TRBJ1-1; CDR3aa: CASSSGGAEAFF; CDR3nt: TGTGCCAGCAGTTCTGGAGGCGCTGAAGCTTTCTTT
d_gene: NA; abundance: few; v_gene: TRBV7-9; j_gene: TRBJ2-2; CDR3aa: CASSQGLASTGELFF; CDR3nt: TGTGCCAGCAGCCAGGGACTGGCGAGCACCGGGGAGCTGTTTTTT
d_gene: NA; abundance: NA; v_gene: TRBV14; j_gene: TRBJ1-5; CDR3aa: CASRHPQIRYKRPQHF; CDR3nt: TGTGCCAGCAGACATCCTCAAATACGGTACAAGCGGCCCCAGCATTTT
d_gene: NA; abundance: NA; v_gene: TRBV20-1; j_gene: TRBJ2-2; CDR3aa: CSAERQPNTGDLFF; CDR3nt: TGCAGTGCTGAGCGACAGCCGAACACCGGGGACCTGTTTTTT
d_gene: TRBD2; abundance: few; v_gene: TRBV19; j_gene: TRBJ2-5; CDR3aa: CASSAMSGTETQYF; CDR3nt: TGTGCCAGTAGTGCCATGAGCGGGACTGAGACCCAGTACTTC
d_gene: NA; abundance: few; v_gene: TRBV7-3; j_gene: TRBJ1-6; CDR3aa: CASSSILRSPLHF; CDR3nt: TGTGCCAGCAGCTCCATTCTCAGGTCACCCCTCCACTTT
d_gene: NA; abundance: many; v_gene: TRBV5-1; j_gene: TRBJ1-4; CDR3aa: CASSLFGGDEKLFF; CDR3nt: TGCGCCAGCAGCTTGTTCGGGGGAGATGAAAAACTGTTTTTT
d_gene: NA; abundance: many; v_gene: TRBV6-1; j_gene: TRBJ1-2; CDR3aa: CASSEVDLSYGYTF; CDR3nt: TGTGCCAGCAGTGAAGTGGACTTAAGCTATGGCTACACCTTC
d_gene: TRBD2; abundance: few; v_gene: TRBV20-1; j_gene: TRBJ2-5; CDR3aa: CSAKGLAEGARPQETQYF; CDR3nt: TGCAGTGCTAAAGGACTAGCGGAGGGGGCGCGGCCCCAAGAGACCCAGTACTTC
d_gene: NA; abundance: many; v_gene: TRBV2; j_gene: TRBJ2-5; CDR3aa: CASSDSSRQETQYF; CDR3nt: TGTGCCAGCAGTGACTCGTCCCGCCAAGAGACCCAGTACTTC
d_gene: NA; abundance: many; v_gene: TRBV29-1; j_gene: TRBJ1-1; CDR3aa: CSVDQGRAEAFF; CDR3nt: TGCAGCGTTGACCAGGGTAGGGCTGAAGCTTTCTTT
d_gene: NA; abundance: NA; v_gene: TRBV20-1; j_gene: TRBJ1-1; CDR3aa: CSARVQSTEGPTEAFF; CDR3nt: TGCAGTGCTAGAGTCCAATCGACGGAAGGACCCACTGAAGCTTTCTTT
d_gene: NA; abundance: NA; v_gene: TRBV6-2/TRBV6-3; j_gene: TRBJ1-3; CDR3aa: CASSYSSGWNTIYF; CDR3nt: TGTGCCAGCAGTTACTCGTCGGGGTGGAACACCATATATTTT
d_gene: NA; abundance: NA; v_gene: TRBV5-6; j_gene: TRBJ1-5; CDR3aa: CASSLGDGLDNQPQHF; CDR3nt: TGTGCCAGCAGCTTGGGGGACGGGCTTGACAATCAGCCCCAGCATTTT
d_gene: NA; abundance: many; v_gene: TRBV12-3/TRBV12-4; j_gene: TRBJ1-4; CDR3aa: CASSPGTATNEKLFF; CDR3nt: TGTGCCAGCAGTCCCGGGACCGCAACTAATGAAAAACTGTTTTTT
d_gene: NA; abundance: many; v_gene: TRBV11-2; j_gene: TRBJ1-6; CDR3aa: CASSLDIARNSPLHF; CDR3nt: TGTGCCAGCAGCTTAGACATAGCAAGGAATTCACCCCTCCACTTT
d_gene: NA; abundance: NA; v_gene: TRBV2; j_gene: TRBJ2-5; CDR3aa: CASLSGTQESQYF; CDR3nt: TGTGCCAGTTTAAGTGGGACCCAAGAGTCCCAGTACTTC
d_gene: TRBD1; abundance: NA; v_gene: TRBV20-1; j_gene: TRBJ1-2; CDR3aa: CSARDPGQGEGGYTF; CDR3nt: TGCAGTGCTAGAGATCCGGGACAGGGAGAAGGAGGCTACACCTTC
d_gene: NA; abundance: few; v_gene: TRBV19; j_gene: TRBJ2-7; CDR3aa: CASSIILTRQGSRYEQYF; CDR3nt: TGTGCCAGTAGTATAATCCTCACTCGCCAGGGAAGTCGCTACGAGCAGTACTTC
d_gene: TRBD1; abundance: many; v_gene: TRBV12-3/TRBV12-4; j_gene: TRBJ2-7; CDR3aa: CASSSGTGYEQYF; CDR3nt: TGTGCCAGCAGTTCCGGGACAGGCTACGAGCAGTACTTC
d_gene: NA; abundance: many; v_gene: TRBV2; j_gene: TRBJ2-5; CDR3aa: CASSEPAGEGGTQYF; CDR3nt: TGTGCCAGCAGTGAGCCGGCGGGAGAAGGGGGGACCCAGTACTTC
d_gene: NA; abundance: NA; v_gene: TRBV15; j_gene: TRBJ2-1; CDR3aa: CATSRGVHNEQFF; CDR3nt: TGTGCCACCAGCAGAGGAGTCCACAATGAGCAGTTCTTC
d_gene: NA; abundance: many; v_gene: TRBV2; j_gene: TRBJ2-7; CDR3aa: CASSEALRFGSSYEQYF; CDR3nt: TGTGCCAGCAGTGAAGCGCTAAGGTTCGGCAGCTCCTACGAGCAGTACTTC
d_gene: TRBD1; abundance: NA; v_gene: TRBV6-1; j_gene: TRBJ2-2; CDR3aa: CASNPDRGITGELFF; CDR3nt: TGTGCCAGCAATCCGGACAGGGGGATCACCGGGGAGCTGTTTTTT
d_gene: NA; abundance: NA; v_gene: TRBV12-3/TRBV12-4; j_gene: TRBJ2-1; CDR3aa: CASSLQAGNEQFF; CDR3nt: TGTGCCAGCAGTTTACAGGCTGGCAATGAGCAGTTCTTC
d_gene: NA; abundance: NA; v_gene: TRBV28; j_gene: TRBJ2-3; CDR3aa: CASSNNYATDTQYF; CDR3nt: TGTGCCAGCAGTAACAACTACGCCACAGATACGCAGTATTTT
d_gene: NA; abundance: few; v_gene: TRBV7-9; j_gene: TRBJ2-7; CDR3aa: CASGGQAYEQYF; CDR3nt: TGTGCCAGCGGTGGGCAGGCCTACGAGCAGTACTTC
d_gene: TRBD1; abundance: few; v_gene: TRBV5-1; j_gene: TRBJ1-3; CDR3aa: CASSFTGAGNTIYF; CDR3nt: TGCGCCAGCAGCTTTACAGGGGCTGGAAACACCATATATTTT
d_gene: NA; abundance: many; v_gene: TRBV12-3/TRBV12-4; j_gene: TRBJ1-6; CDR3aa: CASTQGLELSPLHF; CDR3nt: TGTGCCAGCACCCAGGGTCTGGAATTGTCACCCCTCCACTTT
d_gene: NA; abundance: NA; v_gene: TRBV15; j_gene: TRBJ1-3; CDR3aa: CATRALRAGNTIYF; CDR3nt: TGTGCCACCAGGGCCCTTCGGGCCGGAAACACCATATATTTT
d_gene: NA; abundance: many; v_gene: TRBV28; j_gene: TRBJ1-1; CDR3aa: CASRKGRRGTEAFF; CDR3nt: TGTGCCAGCAGGAAGGGTAGGCGGGGCACTGAAGCTTTCTTT
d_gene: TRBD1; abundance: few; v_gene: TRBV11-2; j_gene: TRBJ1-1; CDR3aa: CASSSSFRGNTEAFF; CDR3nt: TGTGCCAGCAGCTCTAGCTTCAGGGGGAATACTGAAGCTTTCTTT
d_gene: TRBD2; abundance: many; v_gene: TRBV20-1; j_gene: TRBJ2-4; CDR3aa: CSARLAGGSGQYF; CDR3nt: TGCAGTGCTAGACTAGCGGGAGGATCGGGTCAGTACTTC
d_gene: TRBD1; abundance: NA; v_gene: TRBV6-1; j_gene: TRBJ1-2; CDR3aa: CASSPWPHPGQGDYGYTF; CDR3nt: TGTGCCAGCAGTCCTTGGCCCCACCCGGGACAGGGCGACTATGGCTACACCTTC
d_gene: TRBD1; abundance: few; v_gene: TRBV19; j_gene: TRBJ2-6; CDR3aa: CASSADRISSGANVLTF; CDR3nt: TGTGCCAGTAGTGCGGACAGGATCTCCTCTGGGGCCAACGTCCTGACTTTC
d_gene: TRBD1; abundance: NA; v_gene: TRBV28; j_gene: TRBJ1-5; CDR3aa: CASSLRQGPNQPQHF; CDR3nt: TGTGCCAGCAGTCTCAGACAGGGGCCTAATCAGCCCCAGCATTTT
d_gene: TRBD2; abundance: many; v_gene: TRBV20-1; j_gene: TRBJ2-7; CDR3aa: CSARVAGVAQQYF; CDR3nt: TGCAGTGCTAGAGTAGCGGGAGTTGCTCAGCAGTACTTC
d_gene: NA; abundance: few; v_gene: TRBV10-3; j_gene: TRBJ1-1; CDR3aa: CAISPGNTEAFF; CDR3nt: TGTGCCATCAGCCCAGGGAACACTGAAGCTTTCTTT
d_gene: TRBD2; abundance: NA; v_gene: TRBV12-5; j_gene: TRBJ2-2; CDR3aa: CASGLSLAGATGELFF; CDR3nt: TGTGCTAGTGGTTTGAGTCTAGCGGGGGCCACCGGGGAGCTGTTTTTT
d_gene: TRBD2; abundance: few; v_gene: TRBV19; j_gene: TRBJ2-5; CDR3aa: CASTRGDGNQETQYF; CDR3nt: TGTGCCAGCACGCGGGGGGACGGGAACCAAGAGACCCAGTACTTC
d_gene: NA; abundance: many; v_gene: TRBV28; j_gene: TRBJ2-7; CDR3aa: CASSLQREQYF; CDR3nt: TGTGCCAGCAGCCTACAGCGGGAGCAGTACTTC
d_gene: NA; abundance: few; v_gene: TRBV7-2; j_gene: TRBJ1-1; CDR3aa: CASSFDRRNTEAFF; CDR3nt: TGTGCCAGCAGCTTCGACCGAAGGAACACTGAAGCTTTCTTT
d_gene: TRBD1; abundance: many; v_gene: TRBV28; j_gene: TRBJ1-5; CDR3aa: CASIPGQGGWPQHF; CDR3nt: TGTGCCAGCATTCCGGGACAGGGAGGATGGCCCCAGCATTTT
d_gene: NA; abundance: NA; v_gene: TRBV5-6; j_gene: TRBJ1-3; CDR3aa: CASSLVTGSGNTIYF; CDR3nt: TGTGCCAGCAGCTTGGTGACAGGCTCTGGAAACACCATATATTTT